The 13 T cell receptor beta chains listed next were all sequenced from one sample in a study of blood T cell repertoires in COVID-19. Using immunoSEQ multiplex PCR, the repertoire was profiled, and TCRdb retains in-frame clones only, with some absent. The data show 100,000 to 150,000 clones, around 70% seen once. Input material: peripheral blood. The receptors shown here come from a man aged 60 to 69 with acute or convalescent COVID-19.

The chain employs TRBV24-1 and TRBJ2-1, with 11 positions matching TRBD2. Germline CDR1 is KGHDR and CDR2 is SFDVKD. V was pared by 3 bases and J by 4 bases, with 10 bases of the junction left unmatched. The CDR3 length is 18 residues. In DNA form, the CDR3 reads TGTGCCACCAGTGATCCACCAACCGGGACTAGCGGTTACAATGAGCAGTTCTTC. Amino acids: CATSDPPTGTSGYNEQFF.

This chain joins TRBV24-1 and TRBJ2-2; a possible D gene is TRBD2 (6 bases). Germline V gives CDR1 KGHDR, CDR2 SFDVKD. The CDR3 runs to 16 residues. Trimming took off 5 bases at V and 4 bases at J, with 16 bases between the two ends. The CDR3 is CATSVGSTRGTGELFF. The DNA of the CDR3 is TGTGCCACCAGTGTAGGCAGCACGCGGGGCACCGGGGAGCTGTTTTTT.

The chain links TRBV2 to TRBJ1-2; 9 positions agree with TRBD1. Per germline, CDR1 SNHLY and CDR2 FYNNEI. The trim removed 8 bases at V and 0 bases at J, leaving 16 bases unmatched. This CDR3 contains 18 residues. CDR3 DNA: TGTGCCAGCCATGGGAACCGGGACAGGGCCCCCACTAACTATGGCTACACCTTC. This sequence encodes CASHGNRDRAPTNYGYTF.

The CDR3 DNA follows: TGTGCCAGCAGTTTATGGAGGGGATCCACAGATACGCAGTATTTT. This sequence encodes CASSLWRGSTDTQYF. The chain links TRBV27 to TRBJ2-3; maybe TRBD2 (6 bases). Germline V lookup: CDR1 MNHEY, CDR2 SMNVEV (reference sequence). The germline V and J ends were trimmed by 1 base and 2 bases, with 10 bases remaining between them. The CDR3 totals 15 residues.

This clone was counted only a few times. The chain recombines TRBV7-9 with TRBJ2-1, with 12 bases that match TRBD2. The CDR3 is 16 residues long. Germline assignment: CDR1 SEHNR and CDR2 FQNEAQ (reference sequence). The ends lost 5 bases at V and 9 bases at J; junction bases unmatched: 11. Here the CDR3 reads CASSALTSGSASEQFF. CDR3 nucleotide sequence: TGTGCCAGCAGCGCGTTGACTAGCGGGAGCGCCTCTGAGCAGTTCTTC.

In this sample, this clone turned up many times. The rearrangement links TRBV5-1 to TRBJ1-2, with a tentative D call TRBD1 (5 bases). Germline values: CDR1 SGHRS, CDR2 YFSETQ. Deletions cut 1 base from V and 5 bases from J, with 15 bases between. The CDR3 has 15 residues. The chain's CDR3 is CASSLFLGAIYGYTF. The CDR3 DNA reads TGCGCCAGCAGCTTGTTTTTAGGGGCGATATATGGCTACACCTTC.

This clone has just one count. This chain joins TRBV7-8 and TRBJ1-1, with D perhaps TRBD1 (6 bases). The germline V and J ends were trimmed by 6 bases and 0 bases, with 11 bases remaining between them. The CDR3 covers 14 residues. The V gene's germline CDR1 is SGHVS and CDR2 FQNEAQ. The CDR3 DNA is TGTGCCAGCAGGGCAGGGGCAATGAACACTGAAGCTTTCTTT. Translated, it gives CASRAGAMNTEAFF.

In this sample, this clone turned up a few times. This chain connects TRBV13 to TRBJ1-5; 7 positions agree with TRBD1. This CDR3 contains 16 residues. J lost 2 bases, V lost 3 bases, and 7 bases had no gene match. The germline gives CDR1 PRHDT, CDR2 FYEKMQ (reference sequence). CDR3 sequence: CASSFNRGLGNQPQHF. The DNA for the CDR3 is TGTGCCAGCAGCTTCAACAGGGGCTTGGGCAATCAGCCCCAGCATTTT. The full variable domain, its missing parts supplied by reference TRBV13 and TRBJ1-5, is AAGVIQSPRHLIKEKRETATLKCYPIPRHDTVYWYQQGPGQDPQFLISFYEKMQSDKGSIPDRFSAQQFSDYHSELNMSSLELGDSALYFCASSFNRGLGNQPQHFGDGTRLSIL.

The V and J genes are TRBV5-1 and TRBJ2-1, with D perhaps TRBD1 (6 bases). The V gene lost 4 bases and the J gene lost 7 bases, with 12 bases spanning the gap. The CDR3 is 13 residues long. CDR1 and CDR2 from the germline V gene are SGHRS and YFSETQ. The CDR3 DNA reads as TGCGCCAGCAGCCAGCTGCAGGGGAATGAGCAGTTCTTC. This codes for CASSQLQGNEQFF.

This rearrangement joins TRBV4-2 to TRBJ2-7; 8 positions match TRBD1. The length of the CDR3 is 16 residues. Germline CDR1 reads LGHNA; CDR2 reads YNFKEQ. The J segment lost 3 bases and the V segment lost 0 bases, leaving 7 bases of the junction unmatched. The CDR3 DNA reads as TGTGCCAGCAGCCAAGAATCGAGACAGGGGATCTACGAGCAGTACTTC. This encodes CASSQESRQGIYEQYF.

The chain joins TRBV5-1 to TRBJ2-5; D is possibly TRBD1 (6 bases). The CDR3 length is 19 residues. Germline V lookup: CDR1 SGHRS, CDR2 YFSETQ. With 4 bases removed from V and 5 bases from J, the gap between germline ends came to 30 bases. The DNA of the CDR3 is TGCGCCAGCAGCCTCAAACCTTCGACAGGACTTGTTTCCCCCGAGACCCAGTACTTC. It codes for CASSLKPSTGLVSPETQYF.

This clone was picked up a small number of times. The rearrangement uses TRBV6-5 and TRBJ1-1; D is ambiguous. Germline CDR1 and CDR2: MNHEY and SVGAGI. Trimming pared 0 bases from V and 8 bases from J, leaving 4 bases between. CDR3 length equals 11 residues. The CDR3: CASSYSSEAFF. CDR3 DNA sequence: TGTGCCAGCAGTTACTCGTCAGAAGCTTTCTTT.

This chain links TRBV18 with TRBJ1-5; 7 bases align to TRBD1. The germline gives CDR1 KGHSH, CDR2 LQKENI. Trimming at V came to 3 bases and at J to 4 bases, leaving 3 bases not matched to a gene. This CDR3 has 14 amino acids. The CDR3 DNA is TGTGCCAGCTCACCGGGACAGATGAATCAGCCCCAGCATTTT. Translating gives CASSPGQMNQPQHF.